The following is a T cell receptor (beta chain) sequence with its context. These data come from a study of blood T cell repertoires in COVID-19. Study information: COVID-19 samples collected from the United States, Italy and Spain covered acute and convalescent phases. T cells, B-cell-depleted T cells, or PBMCs supplied cDNA or gDNA.

The table came from immunoSEQ multiplex PCR; TCRdb's copy has only in-frame clones and leaves some out. Altogether under 130,000 clones are present, more than 80% being singletons, with the ten largest covering less than 40%. Germline loops: CDR1 SNHLY, CDR2 FYNNEI. The CDR3 is made up of 14 amino acids. Trimming took off 6 bases at V and 2 bases at J, with 14 bases between the two ends. This TCR was recovered from a woman of 80 years or more with acute or convalescent COVID-19. Sequencing was done on a sample of peripheral blood. This rearrangement joins TRBV2 to TRBJ2-7, with D possibly TRBD1 on 6 matching bases. The CDR3 is CASSPPDRPYEQYF. The CDR3 DNA sequence: TGTGCCAGCAGCCCACCTGACAGGCCCTACGAGCAGTACTTC.